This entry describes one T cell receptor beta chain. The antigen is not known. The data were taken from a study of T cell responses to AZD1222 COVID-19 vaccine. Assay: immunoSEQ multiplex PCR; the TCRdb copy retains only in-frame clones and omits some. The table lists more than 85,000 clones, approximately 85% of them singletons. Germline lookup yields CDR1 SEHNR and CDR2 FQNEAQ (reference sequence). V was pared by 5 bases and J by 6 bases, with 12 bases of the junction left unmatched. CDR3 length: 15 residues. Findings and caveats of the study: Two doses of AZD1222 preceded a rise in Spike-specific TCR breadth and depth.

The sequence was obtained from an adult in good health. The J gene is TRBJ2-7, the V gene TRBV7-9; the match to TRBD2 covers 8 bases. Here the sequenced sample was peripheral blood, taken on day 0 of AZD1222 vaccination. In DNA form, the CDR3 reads TGTGCCAGCAGCAGTCCGGGACTAGACCGTCGCGAGCAGTACTTC. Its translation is CASSSPGLDRREQYF. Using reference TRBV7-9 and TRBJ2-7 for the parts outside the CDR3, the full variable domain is DTGVSQNPRHKITKRGQNVTFRCDPISEHNRLYWYRQTLGQGPEFLTYFQNEAQLEKSRLLSDRFSAERPKGSFSTLEIQRTEQGDSAMYLCASSSPGLDRREQYFGPGTRLTVT.